The 5 T cell receptor beta chains below were found in one sample sequenced in a study of cytomegalovirus exposure and HLA in healthy donors. The PCR had 60 Vbeta and 13 Jbeta primers. Here immunoSEQ multiplex PCR was the method, and the copy in TCRdb shows in-frame clones only, minus some. The data show some 40,000 clones, more than 50% seen once. The sequencing sample was made of PBMCs. All receptors derive from a woman between 40 and 50 years old in good health and CMV-seropositive.

The chain recombines TRBV6-5 with TRBJ2-7; 12 bases line up with TRBD2. CDR3 size: 14 residues. V shed 5 bases and J 2 bases; nucleotides not matched to a gene: 1. In germline, CDR1 is MNHEY, CDR2 SVGAGI. The CDR3 sequence is CASSLAGGPYEQYF. DNA of the CDR3: TGTGCCAGCAGTCTAGCGGGGGGGCCCTACGAGCAGTACTTC.

This chain connects TRBV7-8 to TRBJ2-7; a weak D match, TRBD2 (7 bases). Germline assignment: CDR1 SGHVS and CDR2 FQNEAQ. CDR3 length: 17 residues. Trimming removed 2 bases at V and 2 bases at J, with 19 bases between. The CDR3 DNA is TGTGCCAGCAGCTTAATGGGGGTAAGCGGGGACACCTACGAGCAGTACTTC. It encodes CASSLMGVSGDTYEQYF.

The rearrangement uses TRBV6-1 and TRBJ1-2; tentative D call: TRBD1 (6 bases). CDR3 length equals 13 residues. Per germline, CDR1 MNHNS and CDR2 SASEGT. V was pared by 8 bases and J by 8 bases, with 18 bases between. This chain's CDR3 is CASVERGGRGYTF. The CDR3 DNA reads as TGTGCCAGCGTAGAACGGGGGGGCCGGGGCTACACCTTC.

This rearrangement joins TRBV11-2 to TRBJ1-2; D remains unclear. CDR1 is SGHAT and CDR2 is FQNNGV in the germline V gene. V was trimmed by 7 bases and J by 5 bases, leaving 17 bases between them. This CDR3 is built from 14 residues. CDR3 bases: TGTGCCAGCAACGCGGGTCCGGCTGGGTATGGCTACACCTTC. Translation: CASNAGPAGYGYTF.

J is TRBJ2-2 and V is TRBV6-5; D gene ambiguous. V lost 0 bases and J lost 3, with 11 bases in between. CDR3 length: 16 amino acids. Germline V lookup: CDR1 MNHEY, CDR2 SVGAGI. The CDR3 here is CASSYSLLGDTGELFF. The CDR3 DNA is TGTGCCAGCAGTTACTCCCTATTGGGCGACACCGGGGAGCTGTTTTTT.